The 10 T cell receptor beta chains reported below all come from one sample, sequenced in a study of cytomegalovirus exposure and HLA in healthy donors. The PCR contained 60 Vbeta and 13 Jbeta primers. Libraries were prepared by immunoSEQ multiplex PCR; TCRdb keeps only in-frame clonotypes and omits some of them. The top ten hold 1.5% to 2% of the sample, which has roughly 130,000 clones, roughly two thirds seen once. Sequenced input: PBMCs. The receptors derive from a man in his thirties or forties in good health and CMV-seropositive.

Turning to this clone: One junction end disagrees with the germline gene, perhaps due to a read error. The chain couples TRBV6-5 to TRBJ2-7; TRBD2 agrees at 12 bases. Germline CDR1 MNHEY, CDR2 SVGAGI. This CDR3 has 14 amino acids. Here the CDR3 reads CASRRLAGDGGMAF. The CDR3, as DNA: TGTGCCAGCAGGAGACTAGCGGGAGACGGGGGGATGGCGTTC.

The chain carries TRBV6-6 and TRBJ1-5, with D unclear. Germline V CDR1 and CDR2: MNHNY, SVGAGI (reference sequence). Trimming removed 6 bases at V and 0 bases at J, with 9 bases between. There are 14 residues in the CDR3. The CDR3 loop reads CASRTHYSNQPQHF. The CDR3 DNA follows: TGTGCCAGCAGAACGCACTATAGCAATCAGCCCCAGCATTTT.

This chain joins TRBV4-3 and TRBJ1-5; 11 bases align to TRBD1. Germline CDR1 is LGHNA and CDR2 is YSLEER. V lost 0 bases and J lost 11; bases outside the gene matches: 9. This CDR3 spans 16 amino acids. This chain's CDR3 is CASSQDMGTGGNAQHF. For the CDR3, the DNA is TGCGCCAGCAGCCAAGATATGGGGACAGGGGGTAATGCCCAGCATTTT.

The genes are TRBV5-8 and TRBJ2-1; D is possibly TRBD2 (5 bases). The CDR3 extends over 12 amino acids. V was shortened by 1 base and J by 12 bases, with 11 bases between the two germline ends. In germline, CDR1 is SGHTS, CDR2 YDEGEE. The CDR3, as DNA: TGTGCCAGCAGCTTGCAAATCAGCGGGCAGTTCTTC. Translated: CASSLQISGQFF.

The V call is TRBV6-5, the J call TRBJ2-5; 7 bases are shared with TRBD2. Germline CDR1 is MNHEY and CDR2 is SVGAGI. This CDR3 is 15 amino acids long. The trim removed 10 bases at V and 3 bases at J, leaving 14 bases unmatched. The CDR3, as DNA: TGTGCCACCCGGAAATGGGGGAGGGAGGAAGAGACCCAGTACTTC. Its translation is CATRKWGREEETQYF.

The gene calls are TRBV4-1 and TRBJ2-3; D may be TRBD2 (5 bases). This CDR3 contains 14 residues. The germline CDR1 and CDR2 sequences are MGHRA and YSYEKL. Trimming took 1 base from V and 0 from J, leaving 5 bases between them. The CDR3 bases are TGCGCCAGCAGCCAAGCGGGGAGCACAGATACGCAGTATTTT. Translation: CASSQAGSTDTQYF.

This chain joins TRBV5-6 and TRBJ2-5; D remains ambiguous. The length of the CDR3 is 14 residues. V lost 3 bases and J 4 bases, leaving 13 bases between the germline ends. CDR1 is SGHDT and CDR2 is YYEEEE in the germline V gene. The CDR3 sequence: CASSSPTRGETQYF. In DNA form, the CDR3 reads TGTGCCAGCAGCTCACCGACTCGAGGAGAGACCCAGTACTTC.

The chain employs TRBV6-4 and TRBJ2-3; TRBD1 matches 7 bases. The germline V gene encodes CDR1 MRHNA and CDR2 SNTAGT. The CDR3 runs 13 residues. After removal of 5 bases from V and 1 base from J, the junction contained 0 bases not matched to a gene. The CDR3 here is CASSTGGTDTQYF. DNA of the CDR3: TGTGCCAGCAGTACAGGGGGCACAGATACGCAGTATTTT.

This chain connects TRBV29-1 to TRBJ2-5; a weak D match, TRBD1 (5 bases). Trimming took 4 bases from V and 4 from J, leaving 10 bases between them. CDR1 is SQVTM and CDR2 is ANQGSEA in the germline V gene. The length of the CDR3 is 12 residues. The CDR3 region has the DNA TGCAGCGTTGTGGGCCAGGGAGAGACCCAGTACTTC. As protein: CSVVGQGETQYF.

The chain has TRBV28 and TRBJ2-2, with 7 bases fitting TRBD2. V trimming: 5 bases; J trimming: 14 bases; junction bases outside the gene matches: 11. The CDR3 is 13 residues long. Germline CDR1 MDHEN, CDR2 SYDVKM. CDR3 coding DNA: TGTGCCAGCAGTCCCGGACTAGATAGGAGCCTGTTTTTT. Its translation is CASSPGLDRSLFF.